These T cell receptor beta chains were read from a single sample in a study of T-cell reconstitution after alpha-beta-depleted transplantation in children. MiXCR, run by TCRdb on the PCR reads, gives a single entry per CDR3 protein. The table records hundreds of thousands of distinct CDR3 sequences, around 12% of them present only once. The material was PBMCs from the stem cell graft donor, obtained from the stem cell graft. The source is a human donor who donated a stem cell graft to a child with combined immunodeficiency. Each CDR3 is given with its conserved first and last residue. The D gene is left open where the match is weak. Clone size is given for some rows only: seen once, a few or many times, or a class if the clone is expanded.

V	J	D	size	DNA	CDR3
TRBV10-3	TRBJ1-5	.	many	TGTGCCATCAGTGAAAGAAGTATTAGCAATCAGCCCCAGCATTTT	CAISERSISNQPQHF
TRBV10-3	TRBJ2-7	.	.	TGTGCCATCAGTGACCCGACAGTCTCCTACGAGCAGTACTTC	CAISDPTVSYEQYF
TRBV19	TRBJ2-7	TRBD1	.	TGTGCCAGTAGTATACCCGGGACAGGGTTTTACGAGCAGTACTTC	CASSIPGTGFYEQYF
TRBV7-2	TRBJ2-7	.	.	TGTGCCAGCAGCTTAGGGTTAGGGGCCGGGGAGCAGTACTTC	CASSLGLGAGEQYF
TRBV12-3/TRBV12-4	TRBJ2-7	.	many	TGTGCCAGCAAAACCGCCAGGGGCTCCCTCTACGAGCAGTACTTC	CASKTARGSLYEQYF
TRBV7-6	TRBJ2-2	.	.	TGTGCCAGCAGCTTAAGTCGGGGGTACGGGGAGCTGTTTTTT	CASSLSRGYGELFF
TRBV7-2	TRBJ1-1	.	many	TGTGCCAGCAGCTTAAGAGGGCAGGTGAAAGCTTTCTTT	CASSLRGQVKAFF
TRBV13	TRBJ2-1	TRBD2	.	TGTGCCAGCAGCCTCGGGTTAGCGGGAGCCCATGAGCAGTTCTTC	CASSLGLAGAHEQFF
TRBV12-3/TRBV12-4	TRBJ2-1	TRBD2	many	TGTGCCAGCAGTTTATATCCCGGGACTAGCGGGAAAAATGAGCAGTTCTTC	CASSLYPGTSGKNEQFF
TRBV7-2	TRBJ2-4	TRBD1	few	TGTGCCAGCAGCGCACGGACAGGGACCCTAGCCAAAAACATTCAGTACTTC	CASSARTGTLAKNIQYF
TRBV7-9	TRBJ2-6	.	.	TGTGCCAGCAGCTTAGCGAACCCCTCTGGGGCCAACGTCCTGACTTTC	CASSLANPSGANVLTF
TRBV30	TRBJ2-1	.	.	TGTGCCTGGAGTCCCGGTTCCTACAATGAGCAGTTCTTC	CAWSPGSYNEQFF
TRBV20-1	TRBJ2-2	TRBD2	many	TGCAGTGCTAGAGGCCCTAGCGGGAGGAACACCGGGGAGCTGTTTTTT	CSARGPSGRNTGELFF
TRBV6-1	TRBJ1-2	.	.	TGTGCCAGCAGTGGTGTAGTAGGAATTAACTATGGCTACACCTTC	CASSGVVGINYGYTF
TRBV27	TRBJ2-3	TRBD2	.	TGTGCCAGCAGTCCATACCCGCGGGGGACCGGAGATACGCAGTATTTT	CASSPYPRGTGDTQYF
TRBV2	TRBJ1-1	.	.	TGTGCCAGCAGTGAAACGTCTTCAGACACTGAAGCTTTCTTT	CASSETSSDTEAFF
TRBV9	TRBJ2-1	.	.	TGTGCCAGCAGCGTAGGTTTCGGGTTCGATGAGCAGTTCTTC	CASSVGFGFDEQFF
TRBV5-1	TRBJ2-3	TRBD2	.	TGCGCCAGCAGCCCGCGGACTAGCGGATCGCAGTATTTT	CASSPRTSGSQYF
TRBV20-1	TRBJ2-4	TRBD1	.	TGCAGTGCTAGAAGATCCGGGACAGGGGAGGTTATAAACATTCAGTACTTC	CSARRSGTGEVINIQYF
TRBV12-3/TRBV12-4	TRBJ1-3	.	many	TGTGCCAGCAGCAGACTCAGCTCTGGAAACACCATATATTTT	CASSRLSSGNTIYF
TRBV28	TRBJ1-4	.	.	TGTGCCAGCAATATGGGGGGGAGCTCGGCTAATGAAAAACTGTTTTTT	CASNMGGSSANEKLFF
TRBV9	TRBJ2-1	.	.	TGTGCCAGCAGCGTAGATTATTCGAACTCCTACAATGAGCAGTTCTTC	CASSVDYSNSYNEQFF
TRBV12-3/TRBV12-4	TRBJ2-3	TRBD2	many	TGTGCCAGCACCGCCCGGGGGGGAGGCTCGAGGGATACGCAGTATTTT	CASTARGGGSRDTQYF
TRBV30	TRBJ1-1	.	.	TGTGCCTGGAGCGGGGCCCCTGAAGCTTTCTTT	CAWSGAPEAFF
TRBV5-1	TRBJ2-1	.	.	TGCGCCAGCAGCCCGCAGGGAGTGAATAGCCCTTCAAACAATGAGCAGTTCTTC	CASSPQGVNSPSNNEQFF
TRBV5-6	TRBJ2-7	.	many	TGTGCCAGCAGCTTTGGTGGACGGTCCTACGAGCAGTACTTC	CASSFGGRSYEQYF
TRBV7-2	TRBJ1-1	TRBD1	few	TGTGCCAGCAGCCCTGGACAGGCGAACACTGAAGTTTTCTTT	CASSPGQANTEVFF
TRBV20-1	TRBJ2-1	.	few	TGCAGTGCTACCCCGGGGTTTCGGGACAATGAGCAGTTCTTC	CSATPGFRDNEQFF
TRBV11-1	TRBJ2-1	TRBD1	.	TGTGCCAGCAGCTTATCACCGGGACAGGGGTTCAGCTCCTACAATGAGCAGTTCTTC	CASSLSPGQGFSSYNEQFF
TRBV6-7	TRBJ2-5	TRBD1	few	TGTGCCAGCAGTTACTTGTGCACGGGACAGCCGGATTATTTCGGTCAAGAGACCCAGTACTTC	CASSYLCTGQPDYFGQETQYF
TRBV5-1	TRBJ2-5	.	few	TGCGCCAGCAGCCTCCGGGCAGGGCCCCAAGAGACCCAGTACTTC	CASSLRAGPQETQYF
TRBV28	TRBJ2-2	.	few	TGTGCCAGCAGTTTATTCGGTGTCAGACCCGGGGAGCTGTTTTTT	CASSLFGVRPGELFF
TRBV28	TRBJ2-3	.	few	TGTGCCAGCAGAGGGGGTCCCACCGATACGCAGTATTTT	CASRGGPTDTQYF
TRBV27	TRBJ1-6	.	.	TGTGCCAGCAGTTTATCTTTCTACGTTGCACCCCTCCACTTT	CASSLSFYVAPLHF